One sample yielded the 25 T cell receptor beta chains listed below, sequenced in a study of T cells after yellow fever vaccination (dated by TCRdb to the late 2010s). In light of the paper, this sample's treatment or condition label describes: live attenuated yellow fever vaccine strain. Libraries were built with 5' RACE. Sequencing relied on an Illumina NovaSeq 6000. TCRdb's own reprocessing of the public reads used fastp at Q25 and MiXCR and kept productive beta chains. Entries that share a CDR3 protein sequence are merged under the most common genes and DNA. Across this sample there are roughly 400,000 distinct CDR3 sequences, with around 20% seen only once. The ten largest account for about 18% of the sample. The sample was PBMCs, taken before the yellow fever booster vaccination. These receptors were taken from a man between 18 and 35 years old who received the YFV17D yellow fever vaccine.

This chain uses TRBV7-9 with TRBJ1-3; a weak D match, TRBD1 (5 bases). Between the trimmed V and J ends, which lost 2 bases and 0 bases, there was a span of 11 bases. The CDR3 extends over 16 amino acids. CDR1 SEHNR and CDR2 FQNEAQ come from the germline V gene (reference sequence). The CDR3 is CASSLFGGVSGNTIYF. The CDR3 region has the DNA TGTGCCAGCAGCTTATTCGGGGGAGTCTCTGGAAACACCATATATTTT.

The table lists this clonotype with a few counts. The chain recombines TRBV4-3 with TRBJ2-4; TRBD2 agrees at 7 bases. With 0 bases clipped from V and 10 bases from J, the junction kept 15 bases outside the gene matches. Germline CDR1 LGHNA, CDR2 YSLEER. The length of the CDR3 is 17 residues. CDR3 coding DNA: TGCGCCAGCAGCCAAGAAAGTCAGCGGGGTTCCCCGCTTATTCAGTACTTC. Protein sequence: CASSQESQRGSPLIQYF.

This rearrangement joins TRBV29-1 to TRBJ2-7; a possible D gene is TRBD2 (6 bases). V was shortened by 1 base and J by 3 bases, with 19 bases between the two germline ends. The CDR3 has 16 amino acids. Germline V gene sequence: CDR1 SQVTM, CDR2 ANQGSEA. The CDR3 reads CSVEGVPGLAYYEQYF. In nucleotides, the CDR3 is TGCAGCGTTGAAGGCGTCCCGGGACTCGCGTACTACGAGCAGTACTTC.

The genes are TRBV7-9 and TRBJ1-1, with TRBD1 matching 7 bases. The CDR3 extends over 13 amino acids. Germline V lookup: CDR1 SEHNR, CDR2 FQNEAQ (reference sequence). V was pared by 5 bases and J by 6 bases, with 6 bases of the junction left unmatched. The chain's CDR3 is CASSQRDSPEAFF. CDR3 bases: TGTGCCAGCAGCCAACGGGACAGTCCTGAAGCTTTCTTT. The variable domain in full, completed from reference TRBV7-9 and TRBJ1-1, reads DTGVSQNPRHKITKRGQNVTFRCDPISEHNRLYWYRQTLGQGPEFLTYFQNEAQLEKSRLLSDRFSAERPKGSFSTLEIQRTEQGDSAMYLCASSQRDSPEAFFGQGTRLTVV.

The chain carries TRBV5-1 and TRBJ1-6; 9 nucleotides agree with TRBD1. V trimming: 4 bases; J trimming: 5 bases; junction bases outside the gene matches: 13. Germline assignment: CDR1 SGHRS and CDR2 YFSETQ. CDR3 length: 18 amino acids. CDR3: CASSVRGQGGGDNSPLHF. For the CDR3, the DNA is TGCGCCAGCAGCGTACGGGGACAGGGTGGTGGAGATAATTCACCCCTCCACTTT.

The chain has TRBV3-1 and TRBJ1-5; maybe TRBD1 (5 bases). V lost 2 bases, J lost 5 bases, and 13 bases lay in between. The CDR3 contains 15 residues. The germline gives CDR1 LGHDT, CDR2 YNNKEL (reference sequence). In nucleotides, the CDR3 is TGTGCCAGCAGCCAATCCTCAGGGCTGGATCAGCCCCAGCATTTT. This codes for CASSQSSGLDQPQHF.

The gene calls are TRBV4-2 and TRBJ2-3; a possible D gene is TRBD2 (7 bases). This CDR3 spans 13 amino acids. Germline V lookup: CDR1 LGHNA, CDR2 YNFKEQ. Trimming stripped 7 bases from V and 4 bases from J, with 12 bases between. CDR3 region: CASIGGPADTQYF. The CDR3 coding sequence is TGTGCCAGCATCGGGGGGCCGGCAGATACGCAGTATTTT.

This clonotype was counted many times. The chain links TRBV5-1 to TRBJ1-1; possible D gene TRBD1, 6 bases. The CDR3 has 15 residues. V was shortened by 4 bases and J by 3 bases, with 16 bases between the two germline ends. Germline CDR1 reads SGHRS; CDR2 reads YFSETQ. The CDR3 reads CASSDRGQQYTEAFF. In DNA, the CDR3 is TGCGCCAGCAGCGACCGTGGACAGCAATACACTGAAGCTTTCTTT.

The chain couples TRBV7-2 to TRBJ1-1, with no clear D. CDR1 SGHTA and CDR2 FQGNSA come from the germline V gene. The CDR3 spans 14 residues. Deletions cut 3 bases from V and 0 bases from J, with 8 bases between. The CDR3 loop reads CASSFWGMNTEAFF. CDR3 in DNA: TGTGCCAGCAGCTTTTGGGGAATGAACACTGAAGCTTTCTTT.

V and J are TRBV6-6 and TRBJ1-2; 9 bases line up with TRBD1. CDR3 length: 15 residues. Per germline, CDR1 MNHNY and CDR2 SVGAGI (reference sequence). J gave up 7 bases and V 7 bases, and 13 bases lay outside the gene matches. The DNA for the CDR3 is TGTGCCAGCAACCCGGACAGGGGAGGATGGGCTGGCTACACCTTC. This translates into CASNPDRGGWAGYTF.

This clonotype was seen a few times. The chain joins TRBV10-3 to TRBJ1-2, with D unresolved. V lost 6 bases and J 8 bases, leaving 16 bases between the germline ends. This CDR3 has 13 amino acids. Germline CDR1 reads ENHRY; CDR2 reads SYGVKD. The CDR3 nucleotides are TGTGCCATCAGCAGTCAGGAGACCGCGGGCTACACCTTC. Protein: CAISSQETAGYTF.

This clonotype was counted only a few times. J is TRBJ1-1 and V is TRBV6-1; perhaps TRBD1 as D (5 bases). V dropped 7 bases and J dropped 5 bases, with 14 bases sitting between them. CDR3 length equals 13 residues. Germline V CDR1 and CDR2: MNHNS, SASEGT. In DNA, the CDR3 is TGTGCCAGCATAAGGCGTTGGGGGACTGAAGCTTTCTTT. Translated: CASIRRWGTEAFF.

The genes are TRBV6-2 or TRBV6-3 and TRBJ1-1, with a tentative D call TRBD1 (5 bases). This CDR3 is 15 amino acids long. V was clipped by 6 bases and J by 5 bases, with 19 bases between them. CDR1 is MNHEY and CDR2 is SVGEGT in the germline V gene. CDR3 amino acids: CASRAPGGLFTEAFF. The CDR3 DNA reads as TGTGCCAGCAGGGCCCCCGGGGGGTTGTTTACTGAAGCTTTCTTT.

This clonotype has a handful of counts. The gene calls are TRBV3-1 and TRBJ2-2, with TRBD2 matching 8 bases. This CDR3 has 15 amino acids. Looked up from germline, CDR1 is LGHDT and CDR2 is YNNKEL (reference sequence). The ends lost 4 bases at V and 6 bases at J; junction bases unmatched: 7. In DNA, the CDR3 is TGTGCCAGCAGCCTCCGGGGGGGCCTAGCCGGGGAGCTGTTTTTT. The encoded protein is CASSLRGGLAGELFF.

J is TRBJ1-2 and V is TRBV5-1; perhaps TRBD1 as D (5 bases). V was shortened by 4 bases and J by 4 bases, with 17 bases between the two germline ends. The CDR3 is 15 amino acids. Germline CDR1 and CDR2: SGHRS and YFSETQ. The DNA for the CDR3 is TGCGCCAGCAGCAGCTTACAGGACCTATCCTATGGCTACACCTTC. Translated, it gives CASSSLQDLSYGYTF.

The sample holds a few counts of this clonotype. The chain has TRBV6-2 or TRBV6-3 and TRBJ2-1, with 7 bases fitting TRBD2. This CDR3 has 17 residues. The V gene end was trimmed by 5 bases and the J gene end by 1 base; junction bases not matched to a gene: 11. CDR1 MNHEY and CDR2 SVGEGT come from the germline V gene. CDR3 nucleotides: TGTGCCAGCAGTCTTGGAGCGGGAAGATGGTCCTACAATGAGCAGTTCTTC. This translates into CASSLGAGRWSYNEQFF.

This clonotype was recorded a few times. The V call is TRBV27, the J call TRBJ2-5; TRBD1 aligns across 9 bases. Trimming cost V 1 base and J 5 bases; bases outside gene matches: 8. CDR3 size: 16 residues. The germline CDR1 and CDR2 sequences are MNHEY and SMNVEV (reference sequence). The CDR3 DNA is TGTGCCAGCAGTTTATACGGGGACAGGGATAGGGAGACCCAGTACTTC. This translates into CASSLYGDRDRETQYF.

The chain is built from TRBV5-1 and TRBJ1-6, with unresolved D. V gave up 0 bases and J gave up 9 bases, with 7 bases separating them. This CDR3 has 13 residues. Per the germline V gene, CDR1 is SGHRS and CDR2 is YFSETQ. The chain's CDR3 is CASSLEPSSPLHF. In DNA form, the CDR3 reads TGCGCCAGCAGCTTGGAACCTAGTTCACCCCTCCACTTT.

This clonotype occurred a few times. V gene TRBV9 combines with J gene TRBJ2-1, with D uncertain. The CDR3 is 13 residues long. V was cut by 0 bases and J by 6 bases, with 7 bases left in between. CDR1 is SGDLS, CDR2 YYNGEE, per germline. The CDR3 DNA is TGTGCCAGCAGCGTAGGTCAGGTCAATGAGCAGTTCTTC. Translating gives CASSVGQVNEQFF.

In its sample, this clonotype was seen a few times. This chain connects TRBV20-1 to TRBJ1-2, with D hard to call. Germline V gene sequence: CDR1 DFQATT, CDR2 SNEGSKA (reference sequence). The CDR3 sequence is 10 residues long. Trimming stripped 5 bases from V and 8 bases from J, with 9 bases between. In DNA, the CDR3 is TGCAGTGCTTCGACTCTAGGCTACACCTTC. It yields the protein CSASTLGYTF.

The table lists this clonotype with many counts. The germline gene is not matched at one end of the junction; a read error may be the cause. The chain is built from TRBV7-9 and TRBJ1-5; possibly TRBD1 for D (5 bases). The germline V gene encodes CDR1 SEHNR and CDR2 FQNEAQ (reference sequence). CDR3 length: 13 amino acids. CDR3 sequence (DNA): TGCGCCAGCAGCTTGGGGCTCAATCAGCCCCAGCATTTT. It codes for CASSLGLNQPQHF.

The chain uses TRBV11-2 and TRBJ1-2, with D perhaps matching TRBD1 (6 bases). V lost 4 bases, J lost 2 bases, and 14 bases lay in between. The CDR3 is made up of 15 amino acids. Germline CDR1 reads SGHAT; CDR2 reads FQNNGV. CDR3 residues: CASSSLRTENYGYTF. The CDR3 coding sequence is TGTGCCAGCAGCTCGCTTCGGACAGAGAACTATGGCTACACCTTC.

In this sample, this clonotype turned up a few times. The chain couples TRBV4-1 to TRBJ1-1; TRBD1 matches at 11 bases. Trimming took 6 bases from V and 0 from J; bases not matched to a gene: 6. Germline V CDR1 and CDR2: MGHRA, YSYEKL. CDR3 length: 16 amino acids. The CDR3 DNA reads TGCGCCAGCAGTCCCCGGACAGGGGGCTTGAACACTGAAGCTTTCTTT. It yields the protein CASSPRTGGLNTEAFF.

This clonotype occurred many times. This chain links TRBV27 with TRBJ2-3; 8 bases line up with TRBD1. The V segment lost 5 bases and the J segment 4 bases; nucleotides outside the gene matches: 2. The CDR3 length is 13 residues. CDR1 is MNHEY and CDR2 is SMNVEV in the germline V gene (reference sequence). The DNA of the CDR3 is TGTGCCAGCAGTGGACAGGGCGCAGATACGCAGTATTTT. It is translated as CASSGQGADTQYF.

The rearrangement links TRBV4-3 to TRBJ2-5; TRBD2 aligns across 8 bases. CDR1 and CDR2 (germline): LGHNA, YSLEER. CDR3 length: 15 residues. J was trimmed by 5 bases and V by 1 base; bases with no gene match: 6. CDR3 in amino acids: CASSQVSGVGETQYF. In DNA, the CDR3 is TGCGCCAGCAGCCAAGTTAGCGGGGTCGGGGAGACCCAGTACTTC.